This T cell receptor (beta chain) stems from a study of cytomegalovirus exposure and HLA in healthy donors (TCRdb year 2017). Notes on the research overall: In an earlier analysis of approximately 500 of the donors, 276 Gb of sequence data and 90 million to 120 million unique TCR beta sequences from about 179 million T cells were reported. Roughly 300 gigabases of sequencing data and around 80 million unique TCR sequences made up an early release that covered 500 to 650 HLA-typed donors. Of the roughly 400 genotyped donors, 75% to 85% were placed in the genetic ancestry cluster associated with self-reported Caucasian donors. The study was designed to test whether signatures of past pathogen exposure could be identified by cataloging public T cell receptors. The study profiled the T cell repertoires of under 850 subjects by immunosequencing and related them to cytomegalovirus serostatus. Along with the approximately 700-subject first cohort, a separate validation cohort of approximately 110 different subjects was used. The study combined high-throughput TCR immunosequencing, statistical association of individual TCRs with disease status, and machine learning to predict cytomegalovirus infection status. A later analysis re-analyzed previously published TCR beta repertoires from roughly 630 donors and added high-resolution HLA genotyping to study TCR occurrence patterns. Rather than drawing on any new phenotypic data, the later analysis identified candidate immune exposures from TCR beta sequences and the way those sequences occurred across donors. An earlier analysis of around 540 of the donors applied high-throughput TCR beta sequencing to assess whether each TCR beta V gene segment acted as functional or pseudogenic. Donor age, sex, ethnicity and CMV serostatus were compiled together with the repertoire data. A later genetic analysis used genome-wide SNP genotypes for about three fifths of the 666 donors, treating that subset as a discovery cohort. All discovery cohort repertoires had been generated using a single sequencing platform. HLA typing included class I and class II loci at four-digit resolution. The number of donors typed differed by locus, with about 629-630 for A, B, C, DRB1 and DQB1, roughly 520 for DQA1, about 610 for DPA1, and roughly 450 for DPB1. About five DR-DQ haplotypes were handled as single units for association and clustering because linkage in the cohort was strong. On average, around 240,000 unique TCR beta nucleotide sequences were sequenced per donor among 398 genotyped donors of the cohort, with roughly 18% of those sequences being non-productive.

Here is what the overall study found, with its caveats: Specific HLA alleles were associated with 16,951 TCR beta sequences at a false discovery rate of 0.05 in a later analysis. In a later genetic analysis, a missense DCLRE1C variant was associated with V-gene and J-gene trimming of TCR beta chains, and the association was replicated in an independent cohort. Linkage disequilibrium might explain the correlated functional status among segregating V segments, but an unknown experimental factor could not be ruled out. Because HLA typing was missing for some donors at each locus, association tests included only the typed subset. Presence/absence analyses assumed roughly uniform sequencing depth across donors, an assumption that may not hold. Strong co-occurrence of HLA alleles, especially DR and DQ, made assigning TCR associations to individual alleles difficult. Most TCR sequences were observed very rarely across donors, whereas some public TCRs were present in many individuals. Because counts were too low, about 18 rarely observed V segments, including chromosome 9 orphons, were excluded from the earlier analysis of 587 of the donors. In a later analysis, TCR association rates were found to vary across HLA loci, with the most associated TCRs seen for DRB1 alleles and the fewest for HLA-C alleles. The study gave a list of 150 to 200 TCR beta chains associated with cytomegalovirus. According to a later analysis, parvovirus B19, influenza, CMV and Epstein-Barr virus appeared linked to several top co-occurrence clusters. The classifier was reported to diagnose cytomegalovirus status with high specificity and sensitivity in both the original cohort and the validation cohort. A later analysis found that most CMV-associated TCR beta chains appeared HLA-restricted, with HLA associations seemingly driven largely by CMV exposure. In a later genetic analysis, fewer N-insertions in productive TCRs were reported among donors in an Asian-associated ancestry cluster than the approximately 630-donor mean. In an earlier analysis of 587 of the donors, most TCR beta V segments appeared in productive rearrangements about 87% or about 30% of the time, broadly matching IMGT annotations. Compared with equally common non-associated chains, HLA-associated TCR beta chains in a later analysis were more clonally expanded and had lower generation probabilities. A further reported finding was that TCR beta sequences accurately predicted the HLA-A and HLA-B alleles for most subjects in the first cohort. In this cohort, only TCR beta chains were sequenced, and detectable features were limited by the absence of alpha or paired-chain data. Some IMGT-functional V segments, including TRBV6-2 and TRBV6-3, could not be told apart with the 87-base-pair reads, so those segments were excluded. The authors suggested that the approach could potentially be generalized to other disease states and immunological phenotypes. In vitro tests confirmed that a few of the cytomegalovirus-associated TCR beta chains recognize cytomegalovirus antigens. The only immune exposure information available for the cohort was CMV serostatus. A group of highly shared sequence variants was considered likely to be a technical artifact of the sequencing pipeline.

V is clipped by 3 bases and J by 4 bases, and the sequence between their germline boundaries is 11 bases long. Including cysteine and phenylalanine, the CDR3 has 13 amino acids. Just CDR3 DNA is preserved here, 39 bases in frame from base 1. Via the germline V gene, CDR1 is SGHRS and CDR2 YFSETQ. The method behind the library was the immunoSEQ multiplex PCR assay. The multiplex PCR relied on a mix of 60 forward primers for TCR Vbeta segments and 13 reverse primers for TCR Jbeta segments. Amplification of the CDR3 region of rearranged TCR beta genes was performed with a multiplex PCR assay on genomic DNA. On the Illumina HiSeq System, the amplified TCR beta libraries were sequenced as 87-base-pair reads. Per the source publication's procedure: Across the 600 to 700 repertoires, a later analysis counted 80 million or so unique TCR beta chains, some 11 million of which were shared by at least two donors. To remove PCR and sequencing errors, raw reads were error-corrected and collapsed into unique sequences using a nearest-neighbor algorithm that merged closely related sequences. CDR3 sequences were aligned to IMGT reference sequences to assign V, D and J gene segments. For a sequence to be retained, at least a six-nucleotide match to both a V gene segment and a J gene segment was required. Rearrangements were called productive when the CDR3 lacked stop codons and stayed in frame with V and J; all others were non-productive. Following IMGT convention, CDR3 was defined as the stretch from the second conserved V-encoded cysteine up to the conserved J-encoded phenylalanine. Sequences without an unambiguous match to a single V gene segment were excluded from the earlier analysis of 587 of the donors. In an earlier analysis of a few hundred of the donors, a V segment was called functional when productive rearrangements were above 56.7%, and segregating when the standard deviation between donors exceeded 5%. A statistical classification framework was built for diagnosing cytomegalovirus status from the catalog of TCR beta chain sequences. A later analysis assigned V and J genes by comparing TCR nucleotide sequences with IMGT/GENE-DB human TR gene sequences. The TCRdist pipeline was used in a later analysis to assign CDR3 sequences and most-parsimonious VDJ recombination scenarios. A later analysis defined each TCR beta chain by its CDR3 amino acid sequence plus V-gene family, and excluded reads lacking a unique V-gene family. In a later analysis, nearly 600 highly shared, low-generation-probability nucleotide sequences were removed to address suspected cross-contamination and a sequencing artifact. In a later analysis, a clonal expansion index was calculated for each public chain from normalized within-repertoire ranks of inferred template counts. A later analysis computed generation probabilities with a VDJ recombination model fitted to out-of-frame rearrangements, and checked the results against IGoR. A later analysis scored TCR-TCR, TCR-HLA and TCR-CMV co-occurrence with hypergeometric tests, applying a repertoire-size bias correction to TCR pairs. A later analysis estimated false discovery rates by permuting HLA or CMV assignments 20 times. A later analysis grouped co-occurring TCRs with DBSCAN, adding TCRdist sequence similarity when clustering within HLA-allele-positive subsets. Repertoires with fewer than 30,000 or more than 120,000 public chains were left out of co-occurrence clustering, as were a handful of repertoires with anomalous nucleotide sharing. TCRdb retrieved this table from immuneACCESS and kept in-frame rearrangements only. Not all clones are present; in checked studies, unresolved V genes account for under half, and no reason is known for the remainder. V and J calls and clone size are those listed in that table; D and trimming were worked out from the DNA. This sample's clone table shows roughly 70,000 clones. The ten largest clones add up to under 3% of the sample.

In total, 600 or so healthy bone marrow donors made up the cohort. At the time of sampling, every cohort member was nominally healthy, though immune exposures that went unrecorded were likely present. The donor was CMV seronegative and was included in the group of under 450 seronegative cohort members. A peripheral blood sample was collected from each donor, and TCR beta sequencing was performed on peripheral blood mononuclear cells. The Qiagen DNeasy Blood Extraction Kit was used to extract genomic DNA from the blood cell samples. About this clone: It lacks a known antigen.

The rearranged segments are TRBV5-1 and TRBJ2-7; TRBD1 is a weak D gene call, 7 bases matching. The sequence was collected from a man aged 40-49 years in good health and CMV-seronegative. The specimen was PBMCs. The DNA sequence is TGCGCCAGCAGCTCCAGGGGGGAGTACGAGCAGTACTTC. The resulting protein is CASSSRGEYEQYF. Outside the CDR3, residues come from the reference TRBV5-1 and TRBJ2-7 proteins, so the full variable domain is: KAGVTQTPRYLIKTRGQQVTLSCSPISGHRSVSWYQQTPGQGLQFLFEYFSETQRNKGNFPGRFSGRQFSNSRSEMNVSTLELGDSALYLCASSSRGEYEQYFGPGTRLTVT.